Below, 8 T cell receptor beta chains from the same sample are listed, as sequenced in a study of T cells in narcolepsy. Assay: immunoSEQ multiplex PCR; the TCRdb copy retains only in-frame clones and omits some. Here the sample spans tens of thousands of clones, 78% being singletons. Sequencing was done on a sample of CD45RA- memory CD4+ T cells from PBMCs. The receptor source for this set is a human donor with narcolepsy.

Only one count was recorded for this clone. The V gene is TRBV5-4, the J gene TRBJ1-2, with D possibly being TRBD1 (6 bases). Germline V gene lookup returns CDR1 SGHNT and CDR2 YYREEE (reference sequence). This CDR3 contains 13 residues. The V and J ends lost 5 bases and 8 bases respectively, with 16 bases between them. The CDR3 protein is CASRGAGPLGYTF. In DNA, the CDR3 is TGTGCCAGCAGGGGGGCAGGACCCCTCGGCTACACCTTC.

The rearrangement uses TRBV6-5 and TRBJ1-2; D uncertain. V lost 0 bases to trimming and J lost 4 bases, with 9 bases between them. This CDR3 is 14 amino acids long. CDR1 is MNHEY and CDR2 is SVGAGI in the germline V gene. CDR3 coding DNA: TGTGCCAGCAGTTACTCGAGCACCGCCTATGGCTACACCTTC. Translated, it gives CASSYSSTAYGYTF.

About this clone itself: The sample has other DNA sequences that encode this CDR3 too. V usage is TRBV5-1 and J usage is TRBJ1-1; D might be TRBD1 (5 bases). CDR1 is SGHRS, CDR2 YFSETQ, per germline. The CDR3 loop spans 15 amino acids. V was shortened by 0 bases and J by 1 base, with 10 bases between the two germline ends. In nucleotides, the CDR3 is TGCGCCAGCAGCTTGGTTGGGGGAGCGAACACTGAAGCTTTCTTT. Translated, it gives CASSLVGGANTEAFF.

The chain links TRBV10-2 to TRBJ2-7; TRBD2 matches 9 bases. Germline CDR1 and CDR2: WSHSY and SAAADI. The CDR3 has 18 residues. Trimming removed 3 bases from V and 4 bases from J; junction bases left unmatched: 16. The CDR3 here is CASSDYPGTSRSGYEQYF. The CDR3 DNA sequence: TGCGCCAGCAGTGATTACCCCGGGACTAGCAGGTCTGGGTACGAGCAGTACTTC.

The chain is built from TRBV5-6 and TRBJ2-3, with TRBD2 matching over 11 bases. CDR3 length: 17 residues. CDR1 is SGHDT, CDR2 YYEEEE, per germline. V trimming: 2 bases; J trimming: 4 bases; junction bases outside the gene matches: 9. CDR3 protein: CASSFRIAGGHADTQYF. The CDR3 DNA follows: TGTGCCAGCAGCTTCCGAATAGCGGGAGGGCATGCAGATACGCAGTATTTT.

The chain recombines TRBV19 with TRBJ1-6; TRBD1 matches 9 bases. This CDR3 contains 14 residues. With V trimmed by 7 bases and J by 6 bases, 4 bases remained unmatched. Germline V lookup: CDR1 LNHDA, CDR2 SQIVND (reference sequence). CDR3 residues: CASIKTGGNSPLHF. CDR3 bases: TGTGCCAGTATCAAGACAGGGGGTAATTCACCCCTCCACTTT.

CDR3 region: CASSLRGAGELFF. For the CDR3, the DNA is TGTGCCAGCAGCTTACGGGGTGCCGGGGAGCTGTTTTTT. The chain uses TRBV5-4 and TRBJ2-2; maybe TRBD2 (5 bases). The CDR3 is made up of 13 amino acids. Trimming pared 2 bases from V and 6 bases from J, leaving 8 bases between. Germline CDR1 and CDR2: SGHNT and YYREEE (reference sequence).

The chain employs TRBV29-1 and TRBJ2-3; possible D gene TRBD1, 6 bases. Between the trimmed V and J ends, which lost 8 bases and 4 bases, there was a span of 13 bases. Germline CDR1 and CDR2: SQVTM and ANQGSEA. The CDR3 sequence is 12 residues long. The CDR3 sequence: CSTREGADTQYF. CDR3 nucleotide sequence: TGCAGCACCCGCGAGGGGGCAGATACGCAGTATTTT.